Sequencing of this TCR beta chain was carried out in a study of blood T cell repertoires in COVID-19. Method: immunoSEQ multiplex PCR; TCRdb's copy keeps in-frame clones and lacks some. The sample contains 65,000 to 95,000 clones, around 90% of which appear only once. The V gene lost 1 base and the J gene lost 7 bases, with 11 bases spanning the gap. The germline V gene has CDR1 SGDLS and CDR2 YYNGEE. The CDR3 sequence is 14 residues long. The chain carries TRBV9 and TRBJ1-4, with a tentative D call TRBD1 (5 bases). Source material: peripheral blood. This TCR was sampled from a man aged 50 or older with active COVID-19. The CDR3 nucleotides read TGTGCCAGCAGCGTATCGACAGAGGTTGAAAAACTGTTTTTT. It encodes CASSVSTEVEKLFF.